The sequence of this TCR beta chain was determined in a study of blood T cell repertoires in COVID-19. Study as a whole: Samples came from the United States, Italy and Spain, spanning acute and convalescent COVID-19. In each case, the material was cDNA or gDNA derived from T cells, B-cell-depleted T cells, or PBMCs.

In the authors' methods: Estimation of nucleated cell counts relied on the amplification of reference gene primers. TCRdb's table, derived via immunoSEQ multiplex PCR, lists solely in-frame clones and lacks some. V and J calls and clone size are as listed in that table; D and trimming were resolved from the DNA. The profile shows about 200,000 clones, 70% to 90% of them singletons. After removal of 4 bases from V and 11 bases from J, the junction contained 10 bases not matched to a gene. CDR3 length: 15 residues. The germline V gene has CDR1 MGHDK and CDR2 SYGVNS. J is TRBJ2-1 and V is TRBV25-1; 11 bases are shared with TRBD2. Sequenced input: peripheral blood. The clonotype comes from a woman of 80 years or more with acute or convalescent COVID-19. CDR3 amino acids: CASSAPGLAGVKQFF. CDR3 sequence (DNA): TGTGCCAGCAGTGCGCCAGGACTAGCGGGTGTTAAGCAGTTCTTC.